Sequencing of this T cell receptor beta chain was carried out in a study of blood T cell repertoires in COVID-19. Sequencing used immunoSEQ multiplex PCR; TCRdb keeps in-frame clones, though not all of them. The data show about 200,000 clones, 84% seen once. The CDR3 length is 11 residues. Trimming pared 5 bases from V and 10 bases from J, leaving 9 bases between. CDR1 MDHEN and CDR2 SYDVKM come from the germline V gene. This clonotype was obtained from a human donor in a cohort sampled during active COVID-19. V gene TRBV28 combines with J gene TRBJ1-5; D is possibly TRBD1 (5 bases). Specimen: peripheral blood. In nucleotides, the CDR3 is TGTGCCAGCAGTCCCAGGGCACCCCAGCATTTT. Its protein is CASSPRAPQHF.